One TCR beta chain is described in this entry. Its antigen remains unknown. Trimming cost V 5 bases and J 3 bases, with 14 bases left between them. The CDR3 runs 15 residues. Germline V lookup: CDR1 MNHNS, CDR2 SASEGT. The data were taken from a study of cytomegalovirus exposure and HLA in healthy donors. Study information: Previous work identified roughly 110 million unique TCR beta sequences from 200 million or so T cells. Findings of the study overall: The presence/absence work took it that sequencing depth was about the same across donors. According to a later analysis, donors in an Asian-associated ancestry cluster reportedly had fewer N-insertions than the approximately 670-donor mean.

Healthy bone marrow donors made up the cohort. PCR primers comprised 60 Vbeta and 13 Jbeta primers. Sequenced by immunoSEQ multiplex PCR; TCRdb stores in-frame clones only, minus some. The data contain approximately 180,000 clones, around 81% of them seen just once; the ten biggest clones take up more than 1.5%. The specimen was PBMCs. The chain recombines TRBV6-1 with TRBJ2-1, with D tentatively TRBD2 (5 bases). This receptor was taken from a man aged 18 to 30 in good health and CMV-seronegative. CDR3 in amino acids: CASSRMGVHYNEQFF. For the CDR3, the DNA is TGTGCCAGCAGTCGAATGGGAGTCCACTACAATGAGCAGTTCTTC.